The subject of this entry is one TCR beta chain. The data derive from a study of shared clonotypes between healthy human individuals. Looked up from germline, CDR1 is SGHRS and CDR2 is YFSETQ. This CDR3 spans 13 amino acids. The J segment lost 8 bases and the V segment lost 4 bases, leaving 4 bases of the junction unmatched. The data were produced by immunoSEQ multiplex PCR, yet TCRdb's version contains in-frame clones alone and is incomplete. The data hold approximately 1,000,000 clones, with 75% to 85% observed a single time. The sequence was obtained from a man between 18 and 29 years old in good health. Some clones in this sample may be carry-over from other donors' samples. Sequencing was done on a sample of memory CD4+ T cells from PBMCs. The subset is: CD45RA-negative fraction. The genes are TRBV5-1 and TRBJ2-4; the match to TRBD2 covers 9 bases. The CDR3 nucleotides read TGCGCCAGCAGCACAATAGCGGGAGACATTCAGTACTTC. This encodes CASSTIAGDIQYF.